The 3 T cell receptor beta chains listed next were all sequenced from one sample in a study of T cell repertoires in cytomegalovirus infection. MiXCR, run by TCRdb on the reads, gives a single entry per CDR3 protein. Of some 920,000 distinct CDR3 sequences in the sample, approximately 31% were seen once. No cognate antigen is known for these TCRs. Source: cultured CD8+ T cells from PBMCs, taken from culture after CMV antigen stimulation. The receptors originated from a human donor in good health (CMV status not recorded). Some clones in this sample may be carry-over from other donors' samples.

The J gene is TRBJ2-2, the V gene TRBV4-1, with TRBD1 identical over 7 bases. Germline V CDR1 and CDR2: MGHRA, YSYEKL. V was clipped by 2 bases and J by 6 bases; unmatched bases: 9. The CDR3 totals 16 residues. The CDR3 nucleotides read TGCGCCAGCAGCCAAAGAGGGGGCGGCGGCGCCGGGGAGCTGTTTTTT. Encoded protein: CASSQRGGGGAGELFF.

There are a few counts of this clonotype. The chain couples TRBV4-1 to TRBJ2-1, with 8 bases fitting TRBD1. Trimming cost V 4 bases and J 8 bases; bases outside gene matches: 10. Germline loops: CDR1 MGHRA, CDR2 YSYEKL. This CDR3 has 15 residues. Written as DNA, the CDR3 is TGCGCCAGCAGCCCCTCCCCCAGGGGGCCCGATGAGCAGTTCTTC. Amino acid sequence: CASSPSPRGPDEQFF.

This clonotype came up a few times. The V and J genes are TRBV20-1 and TRBJ1-4; 8 bases match TRBD1. This CDR3 is built from 19 residues. V lost 1 base and J lost 0; bases outside the gene matches: 13. The germline V gene has CDR1 DFQATT and CDR2 SNEGSKA (reference sequence). The CDR3 here is CSARASGGDDLATNEKLFF. As DNA, the CDR3 is TGCAGTGCTAGAGCCTCAGGGGGCGATGACTTAGCAACTAATGAAAAACTGTTTTTT.